One T cell receptor (beta chain) is described in this entry. At one boundary the junction diverges from the germline segment, which might be a read error. Breast cancer patients provided tissue from their axillary draining lymph nodes. This sample stems from a study of breast tumors, draining lymph nodes, adjacent tissues. TCRdb reprocessed the multiplex PCR reads with MiXCR, giving one entry per CDR3 protein. This table holds a few hundred thousand distinct CDR3 sequences, under 40% found once. The sequence was obtained from a female donor with breast cancer. Some clones in this sample may be carry-over from other donors' samples. Sequenced sample: axillary lymph node tissue.

The DNA for the CDR3 is TGTGCCAGTAGTGCGCAGACAGGGATGAGCTCCTATAATTCACCCCCCCACTTT. It codes for CASSAQTGMSSYNSPPHF. The rearrangement links TRBV19 to TRBJ1-6; 7 nucleotides agree with TRBD1. The germline V gene encodes CDR1 LNHDA and CDR2 SQIVND (reference sequence). The CDR3 has 18 amino acids. Supplemented by reference TRBV19 and TRBJ1-6, the full variable domain reads DGGITQSPKYLFRKEGQNVTLSCEQNLNHDAMYWYRQDPGQGLRLIYYSQIVNDFQKGDIAEGYSVSREKKESFPLTVTSAQKNPTAFYLCASSAQTGMSSYNSPPHFGNGTRLTVT.